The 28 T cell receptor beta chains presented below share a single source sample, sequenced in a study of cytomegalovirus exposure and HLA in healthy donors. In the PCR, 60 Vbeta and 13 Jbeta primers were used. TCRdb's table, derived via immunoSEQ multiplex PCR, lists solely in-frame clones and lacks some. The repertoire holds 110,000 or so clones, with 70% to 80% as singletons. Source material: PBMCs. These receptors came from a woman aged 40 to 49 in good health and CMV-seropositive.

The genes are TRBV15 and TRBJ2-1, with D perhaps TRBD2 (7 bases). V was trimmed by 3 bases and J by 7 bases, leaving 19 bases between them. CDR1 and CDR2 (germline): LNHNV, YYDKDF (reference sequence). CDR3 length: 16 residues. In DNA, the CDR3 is TGTGCCACCAGCAGGCTAGAGGGAGGGGGTCGGAATGAGCAGTTCTTC. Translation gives CATSRLEGGGRNEQFF. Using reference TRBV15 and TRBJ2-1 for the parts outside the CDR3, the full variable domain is DAMVIQNPRYQVTQFGKPVTLSCSQTLNHNVMYWYQQKSSQAPKLLFHYYDKDFNNEADTPDNFQSRRPNTSFCFLDIRSPGLGDTAMYLCATSRLEGGGRNEQFFGPGTRLTVL.

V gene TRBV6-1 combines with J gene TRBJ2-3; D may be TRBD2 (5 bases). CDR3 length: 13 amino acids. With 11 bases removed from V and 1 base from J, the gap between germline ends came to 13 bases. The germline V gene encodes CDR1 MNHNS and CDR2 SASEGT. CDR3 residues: CACVVGGTDTQYF. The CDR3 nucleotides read TGTGCCTGCGTAGTCGGGGGCACAGATACGCAGTATTTT.

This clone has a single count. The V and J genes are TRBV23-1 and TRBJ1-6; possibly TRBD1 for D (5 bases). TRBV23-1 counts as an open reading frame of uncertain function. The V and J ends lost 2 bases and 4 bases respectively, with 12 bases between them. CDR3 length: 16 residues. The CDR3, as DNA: TGCGCCAGCAGTCAAGGATGGAGACAGTATAATTCACCCCTCCACTTT. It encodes CASSQGWRQYNSPLHF.

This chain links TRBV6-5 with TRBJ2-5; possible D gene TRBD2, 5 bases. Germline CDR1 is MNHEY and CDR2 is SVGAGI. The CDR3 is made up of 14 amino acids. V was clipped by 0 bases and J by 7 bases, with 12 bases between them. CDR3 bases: TGTGCCAGCAGTTACTCCGGGGTCCGGGGGACCCAGTACTTC. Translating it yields CASSYSGVRGTQYF.

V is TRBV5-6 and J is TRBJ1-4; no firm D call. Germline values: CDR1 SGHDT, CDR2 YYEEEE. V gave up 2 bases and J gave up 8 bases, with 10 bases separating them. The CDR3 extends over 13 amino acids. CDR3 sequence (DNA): TGTGCCAGCAGCTTTTCCGGGGAGGAAAAACTGTTTTTT. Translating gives CASSFSGEEKLFF.

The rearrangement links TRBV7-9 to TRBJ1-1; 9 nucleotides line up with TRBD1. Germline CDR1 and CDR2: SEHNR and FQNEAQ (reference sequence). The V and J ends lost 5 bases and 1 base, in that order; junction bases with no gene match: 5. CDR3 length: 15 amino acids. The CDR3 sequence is CASSNLGQGNTEAFF. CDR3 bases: TGTGCCAGCAGCAACCTGGGACAGGGGAACACTGAAGCTTTCTTT.

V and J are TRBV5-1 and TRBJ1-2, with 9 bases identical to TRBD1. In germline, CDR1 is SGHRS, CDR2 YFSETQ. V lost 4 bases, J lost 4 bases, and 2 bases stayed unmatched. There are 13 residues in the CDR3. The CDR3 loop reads CASSPGQGYGYTF. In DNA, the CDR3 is TGCGCCAGCAGCCCGGGACAGGGCTATGGCTACACCTTC.

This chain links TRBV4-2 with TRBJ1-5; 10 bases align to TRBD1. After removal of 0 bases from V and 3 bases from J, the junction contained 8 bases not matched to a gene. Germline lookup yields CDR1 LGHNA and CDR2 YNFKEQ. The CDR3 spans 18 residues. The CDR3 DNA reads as TGTGCCAGCAGCCAAGATAAACGGGACAGGGGACCCAATCAGCCCCAGCATTTT. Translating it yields CASSQDKRDRGPNQPQHF.

The CDR3: CASSPVADMNTEAFF. The CDR3 region has the DNA TGTGCCAGCTCACCAGTTGCGGATATGAACACTGAAGCTTTCTTT. This rearrangement joins TRBV18 to TRBJ1-1; no clear D gene. Germline assignment: CDR1 KGHSH and CDR2 LQKENI. Deletions cut 2 bases from V and 0 bases from J, with 10 bases between. The CDR3 extends over 15 amino acids.

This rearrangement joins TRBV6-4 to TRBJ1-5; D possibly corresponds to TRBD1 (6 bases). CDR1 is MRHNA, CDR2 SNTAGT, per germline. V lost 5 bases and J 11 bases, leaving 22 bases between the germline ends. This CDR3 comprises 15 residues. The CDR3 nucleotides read TGTGCCAGCAGTCCAGCGCCTGGCAGACCAGGGGCCCAGCATTTT. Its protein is CASSPAPGRPGAQHF.

The CDR3 DNA reads as TGTGCCAGTAGGCGCCGGGACAGGGAACCCCACAATGAGCAGTTCTTC. Residues: CASRRRDREPHNEQFF. The chain recombines TRBV19 with TRBJ2-1; the match to TRBD1 covers 9 bases. The CDR3 length is 16 residues. V lost 6 bases, J lost 5 bases, and 11 bases stayed unmatched. Germline V CDR1 and CDR2: LNHDA, SQIVND (reference sequence).

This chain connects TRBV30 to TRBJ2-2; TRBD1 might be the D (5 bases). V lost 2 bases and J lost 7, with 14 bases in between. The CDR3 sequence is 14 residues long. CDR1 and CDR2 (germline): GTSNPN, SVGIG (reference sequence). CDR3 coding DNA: TGTGCCTGGAGTAAAGGGGTATGGAGCGGGGAGCTGTTTTTT. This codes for CAWSKGVWSGELFF.

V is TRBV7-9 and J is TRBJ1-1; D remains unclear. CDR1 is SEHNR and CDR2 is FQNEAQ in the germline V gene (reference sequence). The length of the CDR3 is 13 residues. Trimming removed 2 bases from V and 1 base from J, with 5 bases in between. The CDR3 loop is CASSLSGNTEAFF. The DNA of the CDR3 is TGTGCCAGCAGCTTATCAGGGAACACTGAAGCTTTCTTT.

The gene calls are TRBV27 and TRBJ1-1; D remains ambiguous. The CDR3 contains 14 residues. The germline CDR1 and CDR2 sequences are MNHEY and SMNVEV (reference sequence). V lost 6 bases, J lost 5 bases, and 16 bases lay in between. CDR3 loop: CASSPRRDRTEAFF. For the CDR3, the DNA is TGTGCCAGCAGCCCGAGGAGGGATAGGACTGAAGCTTTCTTT.

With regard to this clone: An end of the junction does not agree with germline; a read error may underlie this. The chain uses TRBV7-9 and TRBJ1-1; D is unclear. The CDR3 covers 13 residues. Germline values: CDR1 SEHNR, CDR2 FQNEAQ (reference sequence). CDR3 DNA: TGTGCCAGCAGCCTAGCCAGGAACACTGAAGCTTTCTTT. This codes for CASSLARNTEAFF.

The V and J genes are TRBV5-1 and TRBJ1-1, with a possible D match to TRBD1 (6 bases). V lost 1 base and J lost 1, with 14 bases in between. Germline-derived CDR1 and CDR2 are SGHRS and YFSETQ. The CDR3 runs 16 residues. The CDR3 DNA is TGCGCCAGCAGCTTGATAAGGACAGTCAGGAACACTGAAGCTTTCTTT. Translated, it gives CASSLIRTVRNTEAFF.

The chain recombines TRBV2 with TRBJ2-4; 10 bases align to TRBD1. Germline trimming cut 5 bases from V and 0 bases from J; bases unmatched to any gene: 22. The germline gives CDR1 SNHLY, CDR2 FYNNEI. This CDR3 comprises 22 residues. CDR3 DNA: TGTGCCAGCAGTCGAACGGGACAGGGGATCCCCCATCGGATTATAGCCAAAAACATTCAGTACTTC. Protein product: CASSRTGQGIPHRIIAKNIQYF.

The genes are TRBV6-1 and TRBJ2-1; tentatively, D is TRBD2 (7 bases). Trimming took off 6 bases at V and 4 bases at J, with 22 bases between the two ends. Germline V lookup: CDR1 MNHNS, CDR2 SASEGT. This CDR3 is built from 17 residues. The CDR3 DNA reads TGTGCCAGCAGGGAACTATGGGGGGGGGCAGGGTACAATGAGCAGTTCTTC. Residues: CASRELWGGAGYNEQFF.

This CDR3 is CASMSDEGSLHF. CDR3 bases: TGTGCCAGTATGAGTGATGAGGGATCCCTCCACTTT. The J gene is TRBJ1-6, the V gene TRBV19, with D unclear. Germline V lookup: CDR1 LNHDA, CDR2 SQIVND (reference sequence). Between the trimmed V and J ends, which lost 7 bases and 14 bases, there was a span of 15 bases. There are 12 residues in the CDR3.

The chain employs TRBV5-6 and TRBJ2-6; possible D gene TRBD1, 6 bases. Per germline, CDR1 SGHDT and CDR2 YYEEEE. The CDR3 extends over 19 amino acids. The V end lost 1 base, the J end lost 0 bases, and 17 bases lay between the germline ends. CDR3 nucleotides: TGTGCCAGCAGCTTGCGGATCGGGCAGGGGCACTCTGGGGCCAACGTCCTGACTTTC. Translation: CASSLRIGQGHSGANVLTF. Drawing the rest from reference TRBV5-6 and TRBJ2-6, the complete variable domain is DAGVTQSPTHLIKTRGQQVTLRCSPKSGHDTVSWYQQALGQGPQFIFQYYEEEERQRGNFPDRFSGHQFPNYSSELNVNALLLGDSALYLCASSLRIGQGHSGANVLTFGAGSRLTVL.

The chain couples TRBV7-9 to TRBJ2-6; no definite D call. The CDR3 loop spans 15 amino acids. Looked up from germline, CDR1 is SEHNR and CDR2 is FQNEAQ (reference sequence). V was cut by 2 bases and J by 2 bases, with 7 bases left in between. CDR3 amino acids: CASSLRAPGANVLTF. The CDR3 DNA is TGTGCCAGCAGCTTACGCGCCCCTGGGGCCAACGTCCTGACTTTC.

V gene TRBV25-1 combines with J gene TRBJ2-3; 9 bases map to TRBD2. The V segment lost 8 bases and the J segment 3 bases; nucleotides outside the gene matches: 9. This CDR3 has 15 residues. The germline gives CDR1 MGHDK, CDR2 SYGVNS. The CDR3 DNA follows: TGTGCCAGCCGCCAGGGCGGGGGGGCAACAGATACGCAGTATTTT. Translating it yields CASRQGGGATDTQYF. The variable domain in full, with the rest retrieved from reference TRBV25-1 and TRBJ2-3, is EADIYQTPRYLVIGTGKKITLECSQTMGHDKMYWYQQDPGMELHLIHYSYGVNSTEKGDLSSESTVSRIRTEHFPLTLESARPSHTSQYLCASRQGGGATDTQYFGPGTRLTVL.

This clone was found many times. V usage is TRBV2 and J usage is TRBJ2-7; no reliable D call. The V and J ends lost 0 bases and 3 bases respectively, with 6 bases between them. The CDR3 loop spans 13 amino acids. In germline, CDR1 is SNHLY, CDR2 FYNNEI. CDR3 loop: CASSEAPGYEQYF. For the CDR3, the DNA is TGTGCCAGCAGTGAAGCGCCAGGCTACGAGCAGTACTTC.

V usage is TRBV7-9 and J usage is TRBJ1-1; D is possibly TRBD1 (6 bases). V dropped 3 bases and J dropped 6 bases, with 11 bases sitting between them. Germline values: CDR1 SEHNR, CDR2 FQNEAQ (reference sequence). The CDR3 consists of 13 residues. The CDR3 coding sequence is TGTGCCAGCAGCTTCGGGGGGCTCGCTGAAGCTTTCTTT. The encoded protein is CASSFGGLAEAFF.

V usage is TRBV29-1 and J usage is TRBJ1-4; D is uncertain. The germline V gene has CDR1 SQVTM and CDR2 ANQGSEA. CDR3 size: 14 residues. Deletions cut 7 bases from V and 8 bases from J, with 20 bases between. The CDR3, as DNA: TGCAGCGCCATCCAGAGGGCGGTAAGGGAAAAACTGTTTTTT. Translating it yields CSAIQRAVREKLFF.

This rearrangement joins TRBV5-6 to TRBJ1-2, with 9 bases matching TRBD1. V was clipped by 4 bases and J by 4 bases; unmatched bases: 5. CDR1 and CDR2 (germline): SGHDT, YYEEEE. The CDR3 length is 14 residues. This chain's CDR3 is CASSGDRGGYGYTF. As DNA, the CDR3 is TGTGCCAGCAGCGGAGACAGGGGGGGCTATGGCTACACCTTC. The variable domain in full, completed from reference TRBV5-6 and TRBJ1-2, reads DAGVTQSPTHLIKTRGQQVTLRCSPKSGHDTVSWYQQALGQGPQFIFQYYEEEERQRGNFPDRFSGHQFPNYSSELNVNALLLGDSALYLCASSGDRGGYGYTFGSGTRLTVV.

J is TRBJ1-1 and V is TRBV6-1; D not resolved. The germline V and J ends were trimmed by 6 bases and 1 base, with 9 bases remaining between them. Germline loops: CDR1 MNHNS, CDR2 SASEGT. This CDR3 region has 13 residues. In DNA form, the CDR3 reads TGTGCCAGCAGCTTTCAGTCGAACACTGAAGCTTTCTTT. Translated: CASSFQSNTEAFF.

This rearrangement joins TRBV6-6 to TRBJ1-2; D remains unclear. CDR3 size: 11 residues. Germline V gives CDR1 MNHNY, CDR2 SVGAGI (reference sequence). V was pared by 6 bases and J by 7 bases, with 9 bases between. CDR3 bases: TGTGCCAGCAGCCCTCGGGGTGGCTACACCTTC. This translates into CASSPRGGYTF.